This T cell receptor (beta chain) was profiled in a study of human T cells and chemical hapten exposure. Whole-study context: Per-sample variation in TCR yield stemmed mainly from small pooled library volume differences.

The CDR3 totals 15 residues. Trimming took 4 bases from V and 4 from J; bases not matched to a gene: 9. CDR1 is SGHVS and CDR2 is FQNEAQ in the germline V gene. The starting material, unfractionated whole blood, was used for total RNA extraction. This clonotype was recorded at least ten times. Its antigen is unknown. Regarding the study as a whole: The study found that DPC sensitization did not change TCRs above 1 in 1000 frequency.

Library preparation tagged each individual cDNA molecule with a unique molecular identifier. In TCRdb, the 5' RACE reads were re-called with MiXCR into one record per CDR3 protein. The repertoire holds about 140,000 distinct CDR3 sequences, with around 4% as singletons. The TCR sequence derives from a female donor in good health. The chain has TRBV7-8 and TRBJ2-7; 8 bases are shared with TRBD1. The CDR3 DNA sequence: TGTGCCAGCAGCTCCAGTGACAGGGGAGAATACGAGCAGTACTTC. Amino acids: CASSSSDRGEYEQYF.